The T cell receptor (beta chain) described here comes from a study of T-cell memory formation after mild COVID-19. Remarks on this clonotype: Its specificity is not known.

From germline, CDR1 is LGHNA and CDR2 YNFKEQ. Trimming took 1 base from V and 10 from J, leaving 14 bases between them. The CDR3 is made up of 15 amino acids. General study results and limits: A second wave of clones peaked on day 37, and their SARS-CoV-2 specificity went unconfirmed. Some responding clones appeared in pre-infection memory, suggesting cross-reactive memory joined. Contracting CD4+ clones sat mainly in CM and EM; CD8+ in EMRA.

TCRalpha and TCRbeta libraries used 5'RACE with constant-segment primers and UMIs. A single record per CDR3 protein comes from TCRdb applying MiXCR to the 5' RACE reads. The sample shows around 130,000 distinct CDR3 sequences, about 18% of them seen only once. The chain is built from TRBV4-2 and TRBJ1-6, with D perhaps TRBD1 (6 bases). The specimen was PBMCs or a T cell subset sorted from them (not recorded which). This sequence was found in a man younger than 35 who had mild COVID-19 (a few samples of this study predate the infection). Cell type and time point are not known. The CDR3 reads CASSQVRGAGSPLHF. In DNA form, the CDR3 reads TGTGCCAGCAGCCAAGTCAGGGGCGCAGGCTCACCCCTCCACTTT.